These T cell receptor beta chains were read from a single sample in a study of shared clonotypes between healthy human individuals. Here immunoSEQ multiplex PCR was the method, and the copy in TCRdb shows in-frame clones only, minus some. The sample shows roughly 2.5 million clones, approximately 90% of them seen only once. The specimen was naive CD4+ T cells sorted from blood. Every receptor here comes from a man younger than 30 in good health. The CDR3 runs from the conserved cysteine through the conserved F or W. D genes are given only for firm matches. Not every row has a clone size; where given, it reads once, few, many or a size class.

len: 16; v_gene: TRBV7-9; abundance: -; j_gene: TRBJ1-4; d_gene: -; CDR3aa: CASSPGVVSTNEKLFF; CDR3nt: TGTGCCAGCAGCCCCGGGGTGGTTTCAACTAATGAAAAACTGTTTTTT
len: 14; v_gene: TRBV14; abundance: -; j_gene: TRBJ1-5; d_gene: -; CDR3aa: CASRRSYSNQPQHF; CDR3nt: TGTGCCAGCAGACGAAGTTATAGCAATCAGCCCCAGCATTTT
len: 15; v_gene: TRBV2; abundance: -; j_gene: TRBJ2-1; d_gene: -; CDR3aa: CASSEARPGIGEQFF; CDR3nt: TGTGCCAGCAGTGAAGCTAGGCCCGGGATCGGTGAGCAGTTCTTC
len: 16; v_gene: TRBV27; abundance: -; j_gene: TRBJ2-3; d_gene: -; CDR3aa: CASSDGGTISTDTQYF; CDR3nt: TGTGCCAGCTCCGACGGAGGGACGATAAGCACAGATACGCAGTATTTT
len: 16; v_gene: TRBV4-1; abundance: -; j_gene: TRBJ1-3; d_gene: -; CDR3aa: CASSQESRFSGNTIYF; CDR3nt: TGCGCCAGCAGCCAAGAGTCCAGGTTCTCTGGAAACACCATATATTTT
len: 14; v_gene: TRBV19; abundance: -; j_gene: TRBJ1-2; d_gene: -; CDR3aa: CASSMTREAYGYTF; CDR3nt: TGTGCCAGTAGTATGACTAGGGAAGCCTATGGCTACACCTTC
len: 12; v_gene: TRBV4-1; abundance: -; j_gene: TRBJ2-3; d_gene: -; CDR3aa: CASSLQLDTQYF; CDR3nt: TGCGCCAGCAGCCTGCAGCTTGATACGCAGTATTTT
len: 18; v_gene: TRBV27; abundance: -; j_gene: TRBJ1-6; d_gene: TRBD1; CDR3aa: CASSFRDRIGSYNSPLHF; CDR3nt: TGTGCCAGCAGTTTCCGGGACAGGATAGGCTCCTATAATTCACCCCTCCACTTT
len: 16; v_gene: TRBV5-4; abundance: -; j_gene: TRBJ2-1; d_gene: TRBD2; CDR3aa: CASSSLLAGVGNEQFF; CDR3nt: TGTGCCAGCAGCTCCCTTTTAGCGGGAGTCGGCAATGAGCAGTTCTTC
len: 14; v_gene: TRBV7-2; abundance: few; j_gene: TRBJ2-5; d_gene: -; CDR3aa: CASSPNGRQETQYF; CDR3nt: TGTGCCAGCAGCCCTAACGGGAGACAAGAGACCCAGTACTTC
len: 13; v_gene: TRBV11-2; abundance: -; j_gene: TRBJ2-7; d_gene: -; CDR3aa: CASSPRRGYEQYF; CDR3nt: TGTGCCAGCAGCCCCCGGAGGGGCTACGAGCAGTACTTC
len: 13; v_gene: TRBV30; abundance: -; j_gene: TRBJ1-2; d_gene: -; CDR3aa: CAWSSGTEYGYTF; CDR3nt: TGTGCCTGGAGTTCCGGGACCGAGTATGGCTACACCTTC
len: 12; v_gene: TRBV7-9; abundance: -; j_gene: TRBJ1-1; d_gene: -; CDR3aa: CASSLRTNEAFF; CDR3nt: TGTGCCAGCAGCCTCCGGACCAATGAAGCTTTCTTT
len: 14; v_gene: TRBV27; abundance: -; j_gene: TRBJ2-7; d_gene: TRBD1; CDR3aa: CASSFRTGPMVQYF; CDR3nt: TGTGCCAGCAGTTTCCGGACAGGGCCAATGGTGCAGTACTTC
len: 13; v_gene: TRBV27; abundance: -; j_gene: TRBJ2-3; d_gene: -; CDR3aa: CASRPSGTDTQYF; CDR3nt: TGTGCCAGCAGACCTTCCGGAACAGATACGCAGTATTTT
len: 15; v_gene: TRBV7-2; abundance: -; j_gene: TRBJ2-2; d_gene: -; CDR3aa: CASSIMRESTGELFF; CDR3nt: TGTGCCAGCAGTATTATGAGGGAGAGTACCGGGGAGCTGTTTTTT
len: 15; v_gene: TRBV30; abundance: -; j_gene: TRBJ1-2; d_gene: -; CDR3aa: CAWRDQGLWSYGYTF; CDR3nt: TGTGCCTGGAGAGATCAGGGGCTCTGGTCCTATGGCTACACCTTC
len: 15; v_gene: TRBV5-6; abundance: -; j_gene: TRBJ2-7; d_gene: TRBD2; CDR3aa: CASSDRAVDGGEQYF; CDR3nt: TGTGCCAGCAGTGATCGGGCGGTCGACGGGGGGGAGCAGTACTTC
len: 13; v_gene: TRBV28; abundance: once; j_gene: TRBJ1-4; d_gene: -; CDR3aa: CASSLRLVEKLFF; CDR3nt: TGTGCCAGCAGTTTACGGTTGGTTGAAAAACTGTTTTTT
len: 15; v_gene: TRBV9; abundance: -; j_gene: TRBJ2-7; d_gene: -; CDR3aa: CASSVETGSSYEQYF; CDR3nt: TGTGCCAGCAGCGTAGAAACAGGGTCATCCTACGAGCAGTACTTC
len: 14; v_gene: TRBV2; abundance: -; j_gene: TRBJ2-7; d_gene: -; CDR3aa: CASSEEGPRYEQYF; CDR3nt: TGTGCCAGCAGTGAAGAGGGGCCCCGCTACGAGCAGTACTTC
len: 16; v_gene: TRBV7-9; abundance: -; j_gene: TRBJ2-3; d_gene: TRBD2; CDR3aa: CASSLVGTTLTDTQYF; CDR3nt: TGTGCCAGCAGCTTAGTTGGGACTACTCTCACAGATACGCAGTATTTT
len: 14; v_gene: TRBV11-3; abundance: -; j_gene: TRBJ2-1; d_gene: TRBD2; CDR3aa: CASSFTAGVGEQFF; CDR3nt: TGTGCCAGCAGCTTTACAGCGGGGGTTGGCGAGCAGTTCTTC
len: 16; v_gene: TRBV27; abundance: -; j_gene: TRBJ2-7; d_gene: TRBD2; CDR3aa: CASSLLGAGVSYEQYF; CDR3nt: TGTGCCAGCAGTTTATTAGGAGCGGGAGTCTCCTACGAGCAGTACTTC
len: 15; v_gene: TRBV18; abundance: -; j_gene: TRBJ2-3; d_gene: -; CDR3aa: CASSPLGVGTDTQYF; CDR3nt: TGTGCCAGCTCACCACTGGGAGTAGGCACAGATACGCAGTATTTT
len: 8; v_gene: TRBV29-1; abundance: -; j_gene: TRBJ1-1; d_gene: -; CDR3aa: CSVAEAFF; CDR3nt: TGCAGCGTTGCAGAAGCTTTCTTT
len: 15; v_gene: TRBV15; abundance: -; j_gene: TRBJ1-4; d_gene: -; CDR3aa: CATSRVGTWDEKLFF; CDR3nt: TGTGCCACCAGCAGAGTGGGGACTTGGGACGAAAAACTGTTTTTT
len: 16; v_gene: TRBV13; abundance: once; j_gene: TRBJ1-1; d_gene: -; CDR3aa: CASSLGRKEINTEAFF; CDR3nt: TGTGCCAGCAGCTTAGGCCGAAAAGAGATAAACACTGAAGCTTTCTTT
len: 15; v_gene: TRBV6-5; abundance: -; j_gene: TRBJ1-1; d_gene: -; CDR3aa: CASSYRGTLGTEAFF; CDR3nt: TGTGCCAGCAGTTACAGGGGAACTCTGGGCACTGAAGCTTTCTTT
len: 15; v_gene: TRBV19; abundance: few; j_gene: TRBJ2-2; d_gene: -; CDR3aa: CASSTGAAGTGELFF; CDR3nt: TGTGCCAGTAGTACAGGGGCTGCGGGCACCGGGGAGCTGTTTTTT
len: 14; v_gene: TRBV5-1; abundance: few; j_gene: TRBJ1-6; d_gene: TRBD1; CDR3aa: CASTRTGNGSPLHF; CDR3nt: TGCGCCAGCACGAGGACAGGGAATGGCTCACCCCTCCACTTT
len: 12; v_gene: TRBV5-1; abundance: -; j_gene: TRBJ2-3; d_gene: -; CDR3aa: CASSSDRHTQYF; CDR3nt: TGCGCCAGCAGCTCGGACCGTCATACGCAGTATTTT
len: 16; v_gene: TRBV5-4; abundance: -; j_gene: TRBJ2-1; d_gene: TRBD2; CDR3aa: CASSSPLAGGPHEQFF; CDR3nt: TGTGCCAGCAGCTCCCCACTAGCGGGAGGGCCGCATGAGCAGTTCTTC
len: 15; v_gene: TRBV30; abundance: -; j_gene: TRBJ1-4; d_gene: TRBD1; CDR3aa: CAWSVLGQGGEKLFF; CDR3nt: TGTGCCTGGAGTGTTCTTGGACAGGGGGGTGAAAAACTGTTTTTT
len: 15; v_gene: TRBV29-1; abundance: once; j_gene: TRBJ2-1; d_gene: -; CDR3aa: CSVEGFPRRGNEQFF; CDR3nt: TGCAGCGTTGAAGGGTTCCCCCGTAGGGGCAATGAGCAGTTCTTC
len: 14; v_gene: TRBV28; abundance: -; j_gene: TRBJ1-2; d_gene: TRBD1; CDR3aa: CASSSPGQGGGYTF; CDR3nt: TGTGCCAGCAGTTCCCCGGGACAGGGGGGTGGCTACACCTTC
len: 19; v_gene: TRBV9; abundance: once; j_gene: TRBJ2-6; d_gene: -; CDR3aa: CASSPRSSSFTFGANVLTF; CDR3nt: TGTGCCAGCAGCCCACGTAGCTCCTCTTTCACCTTCGGGGCCAACGTCCTGACTTTC
len: 14; v_gene: TRBV7-9; abundance: -; j_gene: TRBJ2-3; d_gene: -; CDR3aa: CASSFGSSTDTQYF; CDR3nt: TGTGCCAGCAGCTTTGGCTCCAGCACAGATACGCAGTATTTT
len: 13; v_gene: TRBV7-2; abundance: -; j_gene: TRBJ2-7; d_gene: -; CDR3aa: CASSLGVAAEQYF; CDR3nt: TGTGCCAGCAGCTTAGGGGTAGCGGCAGAGCAGTACTTC
len: 12; v_gene: TRBV30; abundance: -; j_gene: TRBJ1-2; d_gene: -; CDR3aa: CAWSGGTYGYTF; CDR3nt: TGTGCCTGGAGTGGTGGGACGTATGGCTACACCTTC
len: 15; v_gene: TRBV28; abundance: -; j_gene: TRBJ1-1; d_gene: -; CDR3aa: CASSQSAGVGTEAFF; CDR3nt: TGTGCCAGCAGTCAGTCAGCGGGGGTCGGCACTGAAGCTTTCTTT
len: 14; v_gene: TRBV6-5; abundance: -; j_gene: TRBJ1-3; d_gene: -; CDR3aa: CASSRAGVGNTIYF; CDR3nt: TGTGCCAGCAGTCGAGCGGGGGTCGGAAACACCATATATTTT
len: 14; v_gene: TRBV10-3; abundance: -; j_gene: TRBJ2-1; d_gene: -; CDR3aa: CAISESRTGNEQFF; CDR3nt: TGTGCCATCAGTGAGTCGAGGACGGGAAATGAGCAGTTCTTC
len: 14; v_gene: TRBV30; abundance: -; j_gene: TRBJ2-7; d_gene: -; CDR3aa: CAWATGLKTNEQYF; CDR3nt: TGTGCCTGGGCCACAGGGCTAAAAACAAACGAGCAGTACTTC
len: 14; v_gene: TRBV6-1; abundance: -; j_gene: TRBJ1-4; d_gene: -; CDR3aa: CASRGAGFHEKLFF; CDR3nt: TGTGCCAGCAGGGGGGCTGGGTTCCATGAAAAACTGTTTTTT
len: 9; v_gene: TRBV28; abundance: -; j_gene: TRBJ1-6; d_gene: -; CDR3aa: CASSRPLHF; CDR3nt: TGTGCCAGCAGTAGACCCCTCCACTTT
len: 14; v_gene: TRBV5-6; abundance: -; j_gene: TRBJ1-1; d_gene: TRBD1; CDR3aa: CASSHRGRYTEAFF; CDR3nt: TGTGCCAGCAGCCACAGGGGGCGGTACACTGAAGCTTTCTTT